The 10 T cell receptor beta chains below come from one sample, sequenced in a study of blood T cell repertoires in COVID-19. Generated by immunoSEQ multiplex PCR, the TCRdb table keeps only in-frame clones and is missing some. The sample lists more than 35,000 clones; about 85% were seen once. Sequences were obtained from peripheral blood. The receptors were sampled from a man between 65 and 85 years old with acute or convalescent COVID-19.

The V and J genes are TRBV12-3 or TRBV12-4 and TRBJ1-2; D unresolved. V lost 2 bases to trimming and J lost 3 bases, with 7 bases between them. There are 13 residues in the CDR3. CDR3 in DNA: TGTGCCAGCAGTTTAATTTCGGACTATGGCTACACCTTC. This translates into CASSLISDYGYTF.

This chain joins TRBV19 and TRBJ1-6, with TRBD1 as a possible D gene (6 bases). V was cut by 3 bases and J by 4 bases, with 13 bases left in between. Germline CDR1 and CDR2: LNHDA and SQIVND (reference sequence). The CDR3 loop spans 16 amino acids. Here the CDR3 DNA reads TGTGCCAGTAGTATTATCGTTGGACAGTATAATTCACCCCTCCACTTT. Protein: CASSIIVGQYNSPLHF.

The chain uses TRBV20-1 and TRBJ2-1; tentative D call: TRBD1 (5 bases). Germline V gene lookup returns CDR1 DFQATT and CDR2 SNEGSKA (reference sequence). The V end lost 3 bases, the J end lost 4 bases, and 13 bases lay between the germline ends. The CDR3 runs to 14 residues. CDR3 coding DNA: TGCAGTGCTAGTAGCAGGGTAACTTACAATGAGCAGTTCTTC. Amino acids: CSASSRVTYNEQFF.

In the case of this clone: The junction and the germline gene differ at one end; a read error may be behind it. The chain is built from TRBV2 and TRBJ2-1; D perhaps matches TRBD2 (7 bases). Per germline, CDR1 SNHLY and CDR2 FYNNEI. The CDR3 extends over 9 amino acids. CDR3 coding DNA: TGTGCCAGCAGAGGGGGGGGAGTCTTC. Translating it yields CASRGGGVF.

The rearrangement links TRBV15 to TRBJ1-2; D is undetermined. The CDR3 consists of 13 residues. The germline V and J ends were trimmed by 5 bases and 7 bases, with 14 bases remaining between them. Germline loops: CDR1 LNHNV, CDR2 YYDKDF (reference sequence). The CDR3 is CATSPQRRGGYTF. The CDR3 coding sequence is TGTGCCACCAGCCCACAGCGGAGAGGTGGCTACACCTTC. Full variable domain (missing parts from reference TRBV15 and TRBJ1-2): DAMVIQNPRYQVTQFGKPVTLSCSQTLNHNVMYWYQQKSSQAPKLLFHYYDKDFNNEADTPDNFQSRRPNTSFCFLDIRSPGLGDTAMYLCATSPQRRGGYTFGSGTRLTVV.

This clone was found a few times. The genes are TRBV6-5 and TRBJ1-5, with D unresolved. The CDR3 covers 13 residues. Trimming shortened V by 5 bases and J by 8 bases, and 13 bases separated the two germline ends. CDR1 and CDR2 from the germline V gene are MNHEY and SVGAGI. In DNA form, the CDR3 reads TGTGCCAGCAGTAGAGGAGAGGGCAAGCCCCAGCATTTT. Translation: CASSRGEGKPQHF.

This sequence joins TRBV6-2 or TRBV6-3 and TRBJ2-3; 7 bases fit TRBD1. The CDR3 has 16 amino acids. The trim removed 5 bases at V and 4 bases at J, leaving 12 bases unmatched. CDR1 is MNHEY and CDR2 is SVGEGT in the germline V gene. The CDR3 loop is CASSSLGQFSADTQYF. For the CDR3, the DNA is TGTGCCAGCAGTAGCTTGGGACAGTTCAGCGCAGATACGCAGTATTTT.

DNA of the CDR3: TGTGCCAGCAGTCCAACAGGGGGCCATCAGCCCCAGCATTTT. Residues: CASSPTGGHQPQHF. The chain is built from TRBV27 and TRBJ1-5; the match to TRBD1 covers 9 bases. The germline gives CDR1 MNHEY, CDR2 SMNVEV (reference sequence). Trimming took 5 bases from V and 5 from J; bases not matched to a gene: 4. The CDR3 length is 14 residues.

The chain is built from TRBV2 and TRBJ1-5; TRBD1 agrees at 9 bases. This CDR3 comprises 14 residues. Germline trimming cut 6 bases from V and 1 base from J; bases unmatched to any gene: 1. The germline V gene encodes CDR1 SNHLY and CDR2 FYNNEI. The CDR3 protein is CASRDRGSNQPQHF. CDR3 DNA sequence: TGTGCCAGCAGGGACAGGGGCAGCAATCAGCCCCAGCATTTT.

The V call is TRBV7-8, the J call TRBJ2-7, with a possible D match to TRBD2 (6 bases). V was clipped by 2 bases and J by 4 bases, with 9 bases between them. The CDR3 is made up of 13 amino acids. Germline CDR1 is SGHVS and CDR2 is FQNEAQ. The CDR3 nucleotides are TGTGCCAGCAGCTTAAGACTAGTGTACGAGCAGTACTTC. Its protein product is CASSLRLVYEQYF.